This TCR beta chain was profiled in a study of blood T cell repertoires in COVID-19. About the study: Samples of COVID-19 (acute and convalescent) were obtained from the United States, Italy and Spain. The cDNA or gDNA used as material had been derived from T cells, B-cell-depleted T cells, or PBMCs.

CDR1 LNHDA and CDR2 SQIVND come from the germline V gene (reference sequence). Germline trimming cut 5 bases from V and 4 bases from J; bases unmatched to any gene: 6. The CDR3 is made up of 14 amino acids. Study processing details: It was from reference gene primer amplification that nucleated cell counts were estimated. Method: immunoSEQ multiplex PCR; TCRdb's copy keeps in-frame clones and lacks some. V and J calls and clone size are those listed in that table; D and trimming were worked out from the DNA. The repertoire holds more than 95,000 clones, with roughly nine tenths as singletons. This chain joins TRBV19 and TRBJ1-2, with 8 bases lining up with TRBD1. The clonotype comes from a human donor in a cohort sampled during active COVID-19. The specimen sequenced was peripheral blood. CDR3 in DNA: TGTGCCAGTAGTGACAGGGGACAAGGCTATGGCTACACCTTC. Translated: CASSDRGQGYGYTF.